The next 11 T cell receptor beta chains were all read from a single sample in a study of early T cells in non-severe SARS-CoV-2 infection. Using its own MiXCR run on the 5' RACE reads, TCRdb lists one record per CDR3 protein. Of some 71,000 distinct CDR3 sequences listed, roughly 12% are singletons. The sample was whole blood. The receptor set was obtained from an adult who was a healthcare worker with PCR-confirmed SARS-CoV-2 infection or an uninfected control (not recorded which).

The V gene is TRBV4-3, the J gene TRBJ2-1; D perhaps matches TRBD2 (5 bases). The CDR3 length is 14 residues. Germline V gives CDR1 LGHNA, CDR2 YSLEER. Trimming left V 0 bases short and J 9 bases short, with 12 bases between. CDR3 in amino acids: CASSQEGSASEQFF. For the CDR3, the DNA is TGCGCCAGCAGCCAAGAGGGTAGCGCCAGTGAGCAGTTCTTC.

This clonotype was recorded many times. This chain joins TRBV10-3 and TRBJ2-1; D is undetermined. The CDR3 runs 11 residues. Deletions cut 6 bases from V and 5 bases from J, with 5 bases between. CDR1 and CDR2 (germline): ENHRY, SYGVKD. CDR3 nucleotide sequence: TGTGCCATCAGAACGAACAATGAGCAGTTCTTC. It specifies CAIRTNNEQFF.

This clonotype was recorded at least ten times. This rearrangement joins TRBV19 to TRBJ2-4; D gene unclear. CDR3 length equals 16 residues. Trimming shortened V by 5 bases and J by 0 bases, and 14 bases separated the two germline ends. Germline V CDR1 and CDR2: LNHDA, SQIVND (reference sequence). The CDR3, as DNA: TGTGCCAGTAGTGACGTTCAAAACTTAGCCAAAAACATTCAGTACTTC. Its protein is CASSDVQNLAKNIQYF.

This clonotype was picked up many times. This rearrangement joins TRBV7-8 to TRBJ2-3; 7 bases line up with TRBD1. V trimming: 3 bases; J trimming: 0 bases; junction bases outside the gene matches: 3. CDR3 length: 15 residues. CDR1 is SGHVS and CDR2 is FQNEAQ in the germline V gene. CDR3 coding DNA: TGTGCCAGCAGCTTCGGGACAGCCAGCACAGATACGCAGTATTTT. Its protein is CASSFGTASTDTQYF.

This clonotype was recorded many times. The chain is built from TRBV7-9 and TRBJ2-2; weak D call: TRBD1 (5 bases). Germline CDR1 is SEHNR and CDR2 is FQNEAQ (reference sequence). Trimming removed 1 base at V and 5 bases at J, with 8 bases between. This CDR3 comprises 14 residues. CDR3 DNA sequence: TGTGCCAGCAGCTTAGTGACAGTAACCGGGGAGCTGTTTTTT. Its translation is CASSLVTVTGELFF.

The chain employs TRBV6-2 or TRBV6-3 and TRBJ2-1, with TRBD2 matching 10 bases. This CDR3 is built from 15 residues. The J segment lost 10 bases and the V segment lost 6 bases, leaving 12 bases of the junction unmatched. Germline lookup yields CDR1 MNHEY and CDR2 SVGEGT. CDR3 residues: CASRLAGGALGEQFF. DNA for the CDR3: TGTGCCAGCAGATTAGCGGGAGGCGCCTTGGGAGAGCAGTTCTTC.

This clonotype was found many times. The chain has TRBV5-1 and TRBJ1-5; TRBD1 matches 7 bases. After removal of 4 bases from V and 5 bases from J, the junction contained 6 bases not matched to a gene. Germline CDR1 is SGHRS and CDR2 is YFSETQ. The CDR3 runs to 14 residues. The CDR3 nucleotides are TGCGCCAGCAGCAGGACAGGTGTAGATCAGCCCCAGCATTTT. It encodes CASSRTGVDQPQHF.

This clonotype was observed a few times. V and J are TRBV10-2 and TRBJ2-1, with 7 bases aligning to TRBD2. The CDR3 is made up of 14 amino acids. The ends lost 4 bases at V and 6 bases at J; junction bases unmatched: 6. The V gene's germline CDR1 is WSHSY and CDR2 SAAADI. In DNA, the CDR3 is TGCGCCAGCAGTGGGCTAGCGGAAATCAATGAGCAGTTCTTC. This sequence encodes CASSGLAEINEQFF.

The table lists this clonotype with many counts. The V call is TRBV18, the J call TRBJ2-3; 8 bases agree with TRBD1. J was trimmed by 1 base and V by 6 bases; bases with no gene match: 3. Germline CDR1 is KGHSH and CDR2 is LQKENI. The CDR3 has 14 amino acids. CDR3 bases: TGTGCCAGCTCTGTGGACAGGGGCACAGATACGCAGTATTTT. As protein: CASSVDRGTDTQYF.

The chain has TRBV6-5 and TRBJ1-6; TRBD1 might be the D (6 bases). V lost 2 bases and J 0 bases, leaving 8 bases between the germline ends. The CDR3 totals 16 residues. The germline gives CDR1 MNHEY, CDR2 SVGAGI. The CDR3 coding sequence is TGTGCCAGCAGTTACGTGGACAGCTCCTATAATTCACCCCTCCACTTT. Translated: CASSYVDSSYNSPLHF.

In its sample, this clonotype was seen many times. The CDR3 nucleotides are TGTGCCTGGACCCCACAGGTGTTGAACACTGAAGCTTTCTTT. Protein: CAWTPQVLNTEAFF. V and J are TRBV30 and TRBJ1-1; D is possibly TRBD1 (5 bases). CDR1 and CDR2 from the germline V gene are GTSNPN and SVGIG (reference sequence). V lost 4 bases, J lost 0 bases, and 12 bases lay in between. The CDR3 extends over 14 amino acids.